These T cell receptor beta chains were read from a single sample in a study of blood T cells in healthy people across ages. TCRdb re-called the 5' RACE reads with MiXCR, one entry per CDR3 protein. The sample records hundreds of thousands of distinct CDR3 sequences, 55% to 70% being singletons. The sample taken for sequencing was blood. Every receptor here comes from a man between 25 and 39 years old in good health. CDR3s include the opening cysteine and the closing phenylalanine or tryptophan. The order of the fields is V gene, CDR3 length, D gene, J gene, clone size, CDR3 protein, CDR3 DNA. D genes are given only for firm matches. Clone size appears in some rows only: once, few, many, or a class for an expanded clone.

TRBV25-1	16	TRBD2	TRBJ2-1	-	CASSAKTSGRKDEQFF	TGTGCCAGCAGTGCCAAGACTAGCGGGAGGAAGGATGAGCAGTTCTTC
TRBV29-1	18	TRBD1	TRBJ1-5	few	CSVEAQSYRGLVNQPQHF	TGCAGCGTTGAGGCACAATCCTACAGGGGGCTTGTCAATCAGCCCCAGCATTTT
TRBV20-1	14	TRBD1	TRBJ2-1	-	CSASLTGVRNEQFF	TGCAGTGCTAGTCTAACAGGGGTTAGGAATGAGCAGTTCTTC
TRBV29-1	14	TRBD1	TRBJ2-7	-	CSTRTGGARYEQYF	TGCAGCACAAGAACAGGGGGCGCAAGGTACGAGCAGTACTTC
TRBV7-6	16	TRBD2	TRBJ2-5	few	CASSLLLAGAGGTQYF	TGTGCCAGCAGCTTACTACTAGCGGGGGCTGGGGGGACCCAGTACTTC
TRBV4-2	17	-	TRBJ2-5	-	CGSSQGGSQGVQETQYF	TGTGGCAGCAGCCAAGGAGGGAGTCAGGGGGTCCAAGAGACCCAGTACTTC
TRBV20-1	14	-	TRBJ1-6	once	CSALGFEADSPLHF	TGCAGTGCTCTAGGGTTTGAGGCGGATTCACCCCTCCACTTT
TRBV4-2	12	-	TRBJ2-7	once	CACSQALNEQYF	TGTGCCTGCAGCCAAGCGCTCAACGAGCAGTACTTC
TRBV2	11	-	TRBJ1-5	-	CASGRNQPQHF	TGTGCCAGTGGGCGCAATCAGCCCCAGCATTTT
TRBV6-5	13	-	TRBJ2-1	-	CASSWGLFNEQFF	TGTGCCAGCAGCTGGGGACTTTTCAATGAGCAGTTCTTC
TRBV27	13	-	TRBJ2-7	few	CASSAGQYYEQYF	TGTGCCAGCAGTGCGGGACAGTACTACGAGCAGTACTTC
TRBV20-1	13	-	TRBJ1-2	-	CSAPSGNNYGYTF	TGCAGTGCCCCCTCGGGAAATAATTATGGCTACACCTTC
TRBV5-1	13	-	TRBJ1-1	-	CASRRERGTEAFF	TGCGCCAGCAGACGGGAAAGGGGGACTGAAGCTTTCTTT
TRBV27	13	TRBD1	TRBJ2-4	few	CASSPRPQGEQYF	TGTGCCAGCAGTCCAAGACCACAGGGGGAGCAGTACTTC
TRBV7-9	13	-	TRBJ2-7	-	CASSPGGGLGQYF	TGTGCCAGCAGCCCCGGTGGGGGTTTGGGGCAGTACTTC
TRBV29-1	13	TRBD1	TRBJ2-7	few	CSVKGARVYEQYF	TGCAGCGTTAAGGGGGCGCGGGTCTACGAGCAGTACTTC
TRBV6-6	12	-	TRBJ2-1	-	CASSYGQHEQFF	TGTGCCAGCAGTTATGGGCAGCACGAGCAGTTCTTC
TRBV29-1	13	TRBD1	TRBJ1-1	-	CSARTGTGTEAFF	TGCAGCGCCCGAACCGGGACAGGCACTGAAGCTTTCTTT
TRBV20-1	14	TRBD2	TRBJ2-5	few	CSAPLAGAQETQYF	TGCAGTGCTCCCCTAGCGGGGGCCCAAGAGACCCAGTACTTC
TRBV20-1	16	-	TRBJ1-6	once	CSARDVGRGLSSPLHF	TGCAGTGCTAGAGATGTTGGTCGGGGGCTTAGTTCACCCCTCCACTTT
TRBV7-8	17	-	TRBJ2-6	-	CASSLYDRSSGANVLTF	TGTGCCAGCAGCTTATATGACAGGAGCTCTGGGGCCAACGTCCTGACTTTC